These T cell receptor beta chains were read from a single sample in a study of T cell responses to AZD1222 COVID-19 vaccine. The assay was immunoSEQ multiplex PCR, and TCRdb's table has in-frame clones only and misses some. The top ten clones hold 1.9% of a sample with about 180,000 clones, around 93% of them seen once. Sequenced here: peripheral blood, sampled on day 0 of AZD1222 vaccination. All receptors derive from an adult in good health. CDR3s include the opening cysteine and the closing phenylalanine or tryptophan. The D gene is left open where the match is weak. The size field is filled for only some rows; it gives once, few, many or a size class.

d_call clone_size j_call v_call cdr3_aa cdr3_nt
TRBD1 once TRBJ2-1 TRBV12-3/TRBV12-4 CASSPQQGFEQFF TGTGCCAGCAGTCCCCAACAGGGGTTTGAGCAGTTCTTC
NA NA TRBJ1-2 TRBV4-3 CASSQVAQGNGYTF TGCGCCAGCAGCCAAGTGGCACAGGGTAATGGCTACACCTTC
TRBD1 NA TRBJ2-5 TRBV3-1/TRBV3-2 CASSLTQGMEQTQYF TGTGCCAGCAGCCTTACACAGGGGATGGAGCAGACCCAGTACTTC
NA NA TRBJ2-5 TRBV6-2/TRBV6-3 CASSFEGLVGETQYF TGTGCCAGCAGTTTCGAGGGTTTGGTAGGGGAGACCCAGTACTTC
NA NA TRBJ2-2 TRBV10-3 CAISEGDHTGELFF TGTGCCATCAGTGAAGGGGATCACACCGGGGAGCTGTTTTTT
NA NA TRBJ1-3 TRBV6-5 CASVQGAAGNTIYF TGTGCCAGCGTACAAGGGGCAGCTGGAAACACCATATATTTT
NA NA TRBJ2-7 TRBV21-1 CASSKALDRSYEQYF TGTGCCAGCAGCAAAGCGCTAGACAGATCCTACGAGCAGTACTTC
NA NA TRBJ1-1 TRBV6-5 CASSYSREGVEAFF TGTGCCAGCAGTTACTCTCGAGAAGGGGTAGAAGCTTTCTTT
NA NA TRBJ2-5 TRBV28 CASSLFAETQYF TGTGCCAGCAGTTTATTCGCGGAGACCCAGTACTTC
NA NA TRBJ2-2 TRBV7-9 CASVIGAKNTGELFF TGTGCCAGCGTTATTGGGGCCAAGAACACCGGGGAGCTGTTTTTT